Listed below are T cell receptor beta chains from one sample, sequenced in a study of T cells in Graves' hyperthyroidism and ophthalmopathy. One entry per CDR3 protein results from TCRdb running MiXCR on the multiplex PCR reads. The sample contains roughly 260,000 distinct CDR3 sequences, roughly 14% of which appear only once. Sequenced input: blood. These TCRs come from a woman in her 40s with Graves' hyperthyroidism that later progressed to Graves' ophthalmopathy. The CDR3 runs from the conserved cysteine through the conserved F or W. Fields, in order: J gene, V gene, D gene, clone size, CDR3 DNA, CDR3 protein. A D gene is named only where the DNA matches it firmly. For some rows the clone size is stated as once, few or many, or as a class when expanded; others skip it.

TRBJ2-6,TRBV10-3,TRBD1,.,TGTGCCATCAGTGAGCCCTCCCGGACAGGGGTGGACTCTGGGGCCAACGTCCTGACTTTC,CAISEPSRTGVDSGANVLTF
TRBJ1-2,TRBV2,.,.,TGTGCCAGCAGTGCCGGGGAGAGGTATGGCTACACCTTC,CASSAGERYGYTF
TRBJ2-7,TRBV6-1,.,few,TGTGCCAGCAGTGAGATTTCTGGGTCCCTTAACGAGCAGTACTTC,CASSEISGSLNEQYF
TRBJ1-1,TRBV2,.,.,TGTGCCGGCAGTGACGGGGGCCCTACTAACACTGAAGCTTTCTTT,CAGSDGGPTNTEAFF
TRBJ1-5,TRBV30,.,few,TGTGCCTGGAGTGTGTCGGGAATTAGCAATCAGCCCCAGCATTTT,CAWSVSGISNQPQHF
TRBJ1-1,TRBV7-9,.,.,TGTGCCAGCAGCTTAGGTCCAAAAGGGCTCACTGAAGCTTTCTTT,CASSLGPKGLTEAFF
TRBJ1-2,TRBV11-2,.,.,TGTGCCAGCAGCTTAAACCCGGGACCGCAGAACTATGGCTACACCTTC,CASSLNPGPQNYGYTF
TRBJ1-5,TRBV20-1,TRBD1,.,TGCAGTGCTAGAACGGCAGGGGGCACGTATCGGAGCAATCATCCCCAGCATTTT,CSARTAGGTYRSNHPQHF
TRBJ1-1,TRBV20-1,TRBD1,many,TGCAGTGCTAGTCGGGACAGCCGCACCGCCCTCGGAGCTTTCTTT,CSASRDSRTALGAFF
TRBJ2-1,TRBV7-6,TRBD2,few,TGTGCCAGCAGCTCCGGACTAGCGGGAGTGGTTGAGCAGTTCTTC,CASSSGLAGVVEQFF
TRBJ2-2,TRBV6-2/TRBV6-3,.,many,TGTGCCAGCAGTTTCTGGGACCCCGGGGAGCTGTTTTTT,CASSFWDPGELFF
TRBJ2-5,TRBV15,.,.,TGTGCCACCAGCAGAGAAAAGGGACCCCGGGAGACCCAGTACTTC,CATSREKGPRETQYF
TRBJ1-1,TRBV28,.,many,TGTGCCAGCAGCCCTATTTGGCAGGCTGAAGCTTTCTTT,CASSPIWQAEAFF
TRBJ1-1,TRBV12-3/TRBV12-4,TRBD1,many,TGTGCCAGCAGCCGGACAGGGGACACTGAAGCTTTCTTT,CASSRTGDTEAFF
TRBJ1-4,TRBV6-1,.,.,TGTGCCAGCCGTAGTCCTCCAACTAATGAAAAACTGTTTTTT,CASRSPPTNEKLFF
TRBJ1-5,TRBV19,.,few,TGTGCCAGTAGTAATGAGGGGCTGGTGAATCAGCCCCAGCATTTT,CASSNEGLVNQPQHF
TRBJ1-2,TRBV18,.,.,TGTGCCAGCTCACCACGTGAGAGAAAACATGGCTACACCTTC,CASSPRERKHGYTF
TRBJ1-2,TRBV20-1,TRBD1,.,TGCAGTGCTAGTTCGACAGGGGTGTATGGCTACACCTTC,CSASSTGVYGYTF
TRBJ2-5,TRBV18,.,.,TGTGCCAGCTCAGGAACAGATCAAGAGACCCAGTACTTC,CASSGTDQETQYF
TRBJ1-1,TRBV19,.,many,TGTGCCAGTAGTATTATTGGTAACACTGAAGCTTTCTTT,CASSIIGNTEAFF
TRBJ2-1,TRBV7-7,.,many,TGTGCTAGCAGCTTAGGCCGCGACAATGAGCAGTTCTTC,CASSLGRDNEQFF
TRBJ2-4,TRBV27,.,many,TGTGCCAGTTGCGGGGCAGAGAGGGCCAAAAACATTCAGTACTTC,CASCGAERAKNIQYF
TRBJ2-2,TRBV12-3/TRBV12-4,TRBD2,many,TGTGCCAGCAGTTTGGGGGGACTAGCGGGAGTGCACACCGGGGAGCTGTTTTTT,CASSLGGLAGVHTGELFF
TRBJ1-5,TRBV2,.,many,TGTGCCAGCAGTGATATTCGCCCCTATCAGCCCCAGCATTTT,CASSDIRPYQPQHF
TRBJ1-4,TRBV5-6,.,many,TGTGCCAGCAGCTTGGCCGGCGCAACTAATGAAAAACTGTTTTTT,CASSLAGATNEKLFF
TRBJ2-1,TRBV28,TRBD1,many,TGTGCCAGCAGTTCGAGACAGGGACACCCACTCAATGAGCAGTTCTTC,CASSSRQGHPLNEQFF
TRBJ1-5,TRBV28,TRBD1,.,TGTGCCAGCAGTAATACAGGGGGAACTCAGCCCCAGCATTTT,CASSNTGGTQPQHF
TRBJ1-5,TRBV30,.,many,TGTGCCTGGAGCCCAGGTGGCGCTCAGCCCCAGCATTTT,CAWSPGGAQPQHF
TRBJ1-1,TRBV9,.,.,TGTGCCAGCAGCCCTCAGGGCCGGGGGTACGCTGAAGCTTTCTTT,CASSPQGRGYAEAFF
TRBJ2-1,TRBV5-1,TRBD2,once,TGCGCCAGCAGCCCAATCCCAGCGGGAGGTCGAAATGAGCAGTTCTTC,CASSPIPAGGRNEQFF
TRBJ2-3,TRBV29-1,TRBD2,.,TGCAGCGTATGGACTAGCAAGGCGGTTGGTGGGTATTTT,CSVWTSKAVGGYF
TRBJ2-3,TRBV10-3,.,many,TGTGCCATCAAGAATGACAGAAGCACAGATACGCAGTATTTT,CAIKNDRSTDTQYF
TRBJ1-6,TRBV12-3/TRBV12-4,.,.,TGTGCCAGCAGTGGGGGACAAAATTCACCCCTCCACTTT,CASSGGQNSPLHF
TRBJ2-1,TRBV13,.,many,TGTGCCAGCAGCCGTGACTTCAATGAGCAGTTCTTC,CASSRDFNEQFF
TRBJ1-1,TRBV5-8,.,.,TGTGCCAGCAGCTTTAACCGGAGAAACACTGAAGCTTTCTTT,CASSFNRRNTEAFF
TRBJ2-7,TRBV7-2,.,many,TGTGCCAGCAGCTTACTTTCAGGGTACGAGCAGTACTTC,CASSLLSGYEQYF
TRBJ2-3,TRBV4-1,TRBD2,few,TGCGCCAGCAGCCACAGAACTAGCGCCACCTTCGGAGATACGCAGTATTTT,CASSHRTSATFGDTQYF
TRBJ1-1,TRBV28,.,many,TGTGCCAGCAGTTTCCCTTTGAGGACGGTGAACACTGAAGCTTTCTTT,CASSFPLRTVNTEAFF
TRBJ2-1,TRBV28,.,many,TGTGCCAGCAGTTTACCCCACAGAAGGACCAAGTTCTTC,CASSLPHRRTKFF
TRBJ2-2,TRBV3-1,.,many,TGTGCCAGCAGCCAAAGCACCGGGGAGCTGTTTTTT,CASSQSTGELFF
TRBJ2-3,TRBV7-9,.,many,TGTGCCAGCAGCTTCGCCGGGAGTGGAACAGATACGCAGTATTTT,CASSFAGSGTDTQYF
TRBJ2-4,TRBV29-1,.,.,TGCAGCGCGTCCCCAGGGGCCGACAGTGCCAAAAACATTCAGTACTTC,CSASPGADSAKNIQYF
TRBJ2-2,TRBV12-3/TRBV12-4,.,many,TGTGCCAGCAGTTTAGCGGGAGGAGGTGCCGGGGAGCTGTTTTTT,CASSLAGGGAGELFF
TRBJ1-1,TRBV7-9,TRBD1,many,TGTGCCAGCAGCTTAGAGGGACAGGGGAGGTACACTGAAGCTTTCTTT,CASSLEGQGRYTEAFF
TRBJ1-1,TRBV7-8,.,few,TGTGCCAGCAGCTTAGCATCTTCTTACACTGAAGCTTTCTTT,CASSLASSYTEAFF
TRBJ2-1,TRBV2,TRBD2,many,TGTGCCCAGAGTCCCAGCGGGATTGTTCGAAGTAATGAGCAGTTCTTC,CAQSPSGIVRSNEQFF
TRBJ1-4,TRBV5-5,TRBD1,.,TGTGCCAGCACCTTTGGTCCAGGGGGCCCAGGTCCGGGTGAAAAACTGTTTTTT,CASTFGPGGPGPGEKLFF
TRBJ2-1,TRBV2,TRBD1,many,TGTGCCAGCAGGTGGACAGGGGGGAATGAGCAGTTCTTC,CASRWTGGNEQFF
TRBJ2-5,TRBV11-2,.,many,TGTGCCAGCAGCTCCTCGGGACAACCTCAAGAGACCCAGTACTTC,CASSSSGQPQETQYF
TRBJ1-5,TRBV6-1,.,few,TGTGCCAGCAGTGAAGGAACAGGGCGTCAGCCCCAGCATTTT,CASSEGTGRQPQHF
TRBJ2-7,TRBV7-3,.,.,TGTGCCAGCAGCTTAATGGGTAGCGGCCCGCAGTACTTC,CASSLMGSGPQYF
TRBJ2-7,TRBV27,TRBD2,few,TGTGCCAGCAGTCGGGGGGACGGAACCTACGAGCAGTACTTC,CASSRGDGTYEQYF
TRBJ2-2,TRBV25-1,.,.,TGTGCCACCTCATCCCGGGACAAGGGCACCGGGGAGCTGTTTTTT,CATSSRDKGTGELFF
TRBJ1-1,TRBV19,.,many,TGTGCCAGTAGTACAGGTTACACTGAAGCTTTCTTT,CASSTGYTEAFF
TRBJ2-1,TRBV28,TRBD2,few,TGTGCCAGCAGCTTCACTAGCGGGATGGTCAATGAGCAGTTCTTC,CASSFTSGMVNEQFF
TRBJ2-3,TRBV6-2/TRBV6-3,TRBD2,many,TGTGCCAGCAGGCCAGTAGCGGGAGTGGGCACAGATACGCAGTATTTT,CASRPVAGVGTDTQYF
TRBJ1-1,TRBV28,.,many,TGTGCCAGCAGTGGGGTGGTGGGTAGGGTGAACACTGAAGCTTTCTTT,CASSGVVGRVNTEAFF